A selection of T cell receptor beta chains follows, all from one sample in a study of cytomegalovirus exposure and HLA in healthy donors. Clones were sequenced by immunoSEQ multiplex PCR, and TCRdb holds only the in-frame ones, with some missing. The data hold 140,000 or so clones, with over 8% observed a single time. Sample: PBMCs. Every receptor here comes from a male donor in good health and CMV-seronegative. The CDR3 runs from the conserved cysteine through the conserved F or W. Each record gives: J gene, V gene, CDR3 protein.

TRBJ1-5 | TRBV5-1 | CASSLVPGSNQPQHF
TRBJ1-2 | TRBV19 | CASSISVNYGYTF
TRBJ1-4 | TRBV6-1 | CASSGSGEKLFF
TRBJ2-1 | TRBV6-4 | CASSVRGKRVFYNEQFF
TRBJ1-4 | TRBV30 | CAWSETGGDEKLFF
TRBJ1-2 | TRBV14 | CASSPGTADYGYTF
TRBJ2-1 | TRBV20-1 | CSALVNEQFF
TRBJ2-3 | TRBV4-1 | CASSRGSPTGLGTDTQYF
TRBJ2-3 | TRBV5-1 | CASSLGWTASTDTQYF
TRBJ1-2 | TRBV6-1 | CASSEHSLNGYTF
TRBJ2-1 | TRBV6-9 | CASSTTSGGPSSYNEQFF
TRBJ2-2 | TRBV29-1 | CSVDAVSSGGTGELFF
TRBJ2-5 | TRBV5-6 | CASSLRRVQETQYF
TRBJ1-4 | TRBV7-6 | CASSLVRGTTNEKLFF
TRBJ1-1 | TRBV5-1 | CASSLDGGQGTHAFF
TRBJ1-2 | TRBV5-6 | CASSLGGKYGYTF
TRBJ1-4 | TRBV6-5 | CASRPDRGREKLFF
TRBJ2-1 | TRBV15 | CATSRDPNRGGNEQFF
TRBJ1-2 | TRBV4-3 | CASSQEAGGYGYTF
TRBJ2-6 | TRBV7-9 | CASRRGRTGPGANVLTF
TRBJ1-2 | TRBV25-1 | CASSVGLDYGYTF
TRBJ1-4 | TRBV5-1 | CASTNGRSANEKLFF
NA | TRBV6-5 | CASSYSRAYEQYF
TRBJ2-7 | TRBV4-1 | CASSQDRGQGWEQYF
TRBJ2-3 | TRBV27 | CASSLLTPRADTQYF
TRBJ1-2 | TRBV2 | CASSLLRRGQGNYGYTF
TRBJ2-1 | TRBV27 | CASTGFSSYNEQFF
TRBJ1-5 | TRBV6-5 | CASSKAGGGQPQHF
TRBJ1-2 | TRBV28 | CASSLQGDYGYTF
TRBJ2-3 | TRBV29-1 | CSVEGAFTDTQYF
TRBJ1-5 | TRBV5-1 | CASSADSNQPQHF
TRBJ1-2 | TRBV9 | CASSVSPLGANYGYTF
TRBJ2-7 | TRBV6-4 | CASSDHSDREEGPYEQYF
TRBJ1-1 | TRBV28 | CASSLPRAGTEAFF
TRBJ1-3 | TRBV5-1 | CASSPGGDRVGNTIYF
TRBJ1-5 | TRBV30 | CAWSDPIARHQPQHF
TRBJ1-6 | TRBV10-3 | CAISLDRGTGPLHF